The clone carrying this T cell receptor beta chain was counted ten times or more. The antigen is not known. Germline CDR1 reads WSHSY; CDR2 reads SAAADI. This CDR3 is built from 14 residues. Trimming cost V 6 bases and J 1 base; bases outside gene matches: 0. With constant-segment primers, 5'RACE yielded cDNA libraries of TCR alpha and TCR beta that carried sample barcodes and UMIs. Each CDR3 protein gets one entry after TCRdb re-called the 5' RACE reads with MiXCR. This table holds some 300,000 distinct CDR3 sequences, 20% to 25% found once. This sample was included in a study of T-cell memory formation after mild COVID-19. Background on the study: TCR clusters showed largely donor specificity.

Overall study findings and caveats: Pre-infection memory already had some responding clones, implying cross-reactive memory joined. Clones contracting day 15 to 85 were balanced CD4/CD8; later expanders leaned CD4+.

The TCR comes from a man between 18 and 29 years old who had mild COVID-19 (a few samples of this study predate the infection). Cell type and time point are not known. This chain uses TRBV10-2 with TRBJ2-1; 10 positions agree with TRBD1. Sequenced: PBMCs or a T cell subset sorted from them (not recorded which). The CDR3 bases are TGCGCCAGCAGGGACAGGGGGTCCTACAATGAGCAGTTCTTC. Amino acids: CASRDRGSYNEQFF.